Listed below are T cell receptor beta chains from one sample, sequenced in a study of T cell responses to AZD1222 COVID-19 vaccine. Some clones are missing from TCRdb's copy, which holds only in-frame ones; the method was immunoSEQ multiplex PCR. The sample contains around 110,000 clones, approximately 83% of which appear only once. This sample comprised peripheral blood, obtained on day 0 of MenACWY control vaccination. These TCRs come from an adult in good health. CDR3s leave out the opening cysteine and the closing phenylalanine or tryptophan. Fields, in order: J gene, V gene, CDR3 protein.

TRBJ1-2 TRBV7-2 ASSLVGTGNYGYT
TRBJ1-2 TRBV28 ASGPNYGYT
TRBJ2-2 TRBV24-1 ATGAGMNTGELF
TRBJ1-2 TRBV6-5 ASTRTGLYGYT
TRBJ1-2 TRBV28 ASSQTSQGLEGYT
TRBJ2-3 TRBV7-9 ASSLLADTQY
TRBJ1-2 TRBV6-6 ASSHERVYGYT
TRBJ1-5 TRBV24-1 ATSDPRDRGHQPQH
TRBJ2-2 TRBV3-1/TRBV3-2 ASSQTRSGELF
TRBJ1-3 TRBV4-1 ASSQDLTGASFGNTIY
TRBJ2-7 TRBV18 ASSERGSSYEQY
TRBJ1-2 TRBV5-4 ASSLETGLYGYT